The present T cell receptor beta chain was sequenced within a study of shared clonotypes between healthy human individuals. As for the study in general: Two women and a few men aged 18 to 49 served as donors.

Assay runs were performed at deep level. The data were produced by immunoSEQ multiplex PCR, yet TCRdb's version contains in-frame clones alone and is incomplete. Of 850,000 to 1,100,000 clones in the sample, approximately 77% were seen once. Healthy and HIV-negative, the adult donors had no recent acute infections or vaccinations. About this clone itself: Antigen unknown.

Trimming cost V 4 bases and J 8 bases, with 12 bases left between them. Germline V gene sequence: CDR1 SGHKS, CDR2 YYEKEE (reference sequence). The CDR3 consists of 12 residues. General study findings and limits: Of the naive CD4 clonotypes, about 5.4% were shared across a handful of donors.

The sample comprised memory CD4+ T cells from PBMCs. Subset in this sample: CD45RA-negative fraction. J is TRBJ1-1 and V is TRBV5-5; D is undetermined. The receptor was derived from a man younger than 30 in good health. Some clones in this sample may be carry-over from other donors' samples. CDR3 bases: TGTGCCAGCAGCCGGGCGGGTGGGGAAGCTTTCTTT. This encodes CASSRAGGEAFF.